These T cell receptor beta chains were read from a single sample in a study of cytomegalovirus exposure and HLA in healthy donors. Profiled with immunoSEQ multiplex PCR; TCRdb holds only in-frame clones, not every one. The sample records approximately 110,000 clones, around 79% being singletons. The sample taken for sequencing was PBMCs. Receptors originate from a woman aged 40 to 50 in good health and CMV-seronegative. Both conserved end residues are part of each CDR3. D genes are given only for firm matches. Not every row has a clone size; where given, it reads once, few, many or a size class.

D,V,size,J,DNA,CDR3
TRBD1,TRBV7-6,NA,TRBJ2-1,TGTGCCAGCAGCTTAGATGACAGGGGCCTTTACAATGAGCAGTTCTTC,CASSLDDRGLYNEQFF
NA,TRBV2,few,TRBJ1-6,TGTGCCAGTCGAGGGTCCTATAATTCACCCCTCCACTTT,CASRGSYNSPLHF
NA,TRBV5-1,NA,TRBJ2-4,TGCGCCAGCAGCTTGGTCACCCTAAGTGACATTCAGTACTTC,CASSLVTLSDIQYF
TRBD1,TRBV19,NA,TRBJ2-7,TGTGCCAGTAGTATAGCCACGACAGGGTCAACCTACGAGCAGTACTTC,CASSIATTGSTYEQYF
NA,TRBV5-1,NA,TRBJ1-1,TGCGCCAGCAGCTTATTTCGGGGGGCGCGGGAAACTGAAGCTTTCTTT,CASSLFRGARETEAFF
NA,TRBV5-1,NA,TRBJ1-1,TGCGCCAGCAGCTGGCCCAGGGATGACACTGAAGCTTTCTTT,CASSWPRDDTEAFF
TRBD1,TRBV28,NA,TRBJ2-7,TGTGCCAGCAGTCATGGGACAGGTGACTACGAGCAGTACTTC,CASSHGTGDYEQYF
TRBD1,TRBV6-4,NA,TRBJ1-6,TGTGCCAGCAGTGACGACCCGCACAGGGGTGGTTCACCCCTCCACTTT,CASSDDPHRGGSPLHF
NA,TRBV2,once,TRBJ2-3,TGTGCCAGCAGGCTCACTAGCTCAAATACGCAGTATTTT,CASRLTSSNTQYF
NA,TRBV7-2,NA,TRBJ2-7,TGTGCCAGCAGCTTAGCGGGAGCCTACGAGCAGTACTTC,CASSLAGAYEQYF
TRBD2,TRBV28,NA,TRBJ2-7,TGTGCCAGCGGCGGACTAGCGGAAGAGCAGTACTTC,CASGGLAEEQYF
NA,TRBV2,once,TRBJ1-5,TGTGCCAGCAGCAGACAAACAGGGTCTGAGCAGCCCCAGCATTTT,CASSRQTGSEQPQHF
TRBD1,TRBV27,few,TRBJ1-6,TGTGCCAGCAGTTCCGGGACAGGGGGGTATTCACCCCTCCACTTT,CASSSGTGGYSPLHF
NA,TRBV19,few,TRBJ1-5,TGTGCCAGTAGTATAGACCGGGTTCAGCCCCAGCATTTT,CASSIDRVQPQHF
TRBD2,TRBV4-3,NA,TRBJ2-3,TGCGCCAGCAGCCCGGGACTAGCGGGAACAGATACGCAGTATTTT,CASSPGLAGTDTQYF
TRBD2,TRBV6-4,few,TRBJ2-7,TGTGCCAGCAGTGAGTCTAGCGGGTCCTCCTACGAGCAGTACTTC,CASSESSGSSYEQYF
TRBD1,TRBV10-3,NA,TRBJ1-1,TGTGCCATCACCACGGGACAGGGGAGGTCTGAAGCTTTCTTT,CAITTGQGRSEAFF
NA,TRBV5-1,few,TRBJ2-2,TGCGCCAGCAGCTCAGGGGTCGCCGGGGAGCTGTTTTTT,CASSSGVAGELFF
NA,TRBV18,NA,TRBJ2-5,TGTGCCAGCTCACCCCGTCACAGGGAAGCGGAGACCCAGTACTTC,CASSPRHREAETQYF
TRBD1,TRBV19,few,TRBJ1-5,TGTGCCAGTAGTATCCCGGGACAGGGGACCCACCAGCCCCAGCATTTT,CASSIPGQGTHQPQHF
TRBD2,TRBV4-3,few,TRBJ2-5,TGCGCCAGCAGCCGTGCGGGGGGCCGAGAGACCCAGTACTTC,CASSRAGGRETQYF
NA,TRBV5-4,NA,TRBJ1-1,TGTGCCAGCAGGGAGGGCGAGGGGCTAAACACTGAAGCTTTCTTT,CASREGEGLNTEAFF
NA,TRBV15,NA,TRBJ2-1,TGTGCCACCAGCAGGAACCGGGAGAATGTAAATGAGCAGTTCTTC,CATSRNRENVNEQFF
NA,TRBV6-6,NA,TRBJ1-3,TGTGCCAGCAGCCAACAAGCTGGAAACACCATATATTTT,CASSQQAGNTIYF
TRBD1,TRBV15,few,TRBJ2-7,TGTGCCACCAGCAGGACCGGGACAGTCGGAGACGAGCAGTACTTC,CATSRTGTVGDEQYF
TRBD2,TRBV19,NA,TRBJ2-3,TGTGCCAGTAGCCTGGGACTAGCGGGCTCGGATACGCAGTATTTT,CASSLGLAGSDTQYF
NA,TRBV6-5,NA,TRBJ2-7,TGTGCCAGCAGACCGGGACACCGCTACGAGCAGTACTTC,CASRPGHRYEQYF
NA,TRBV29-1,NA,TRBJ1-1,TGCAGCGTCGCCGGGACGGGGAGGACTGAAGCTTTCTTT,CSVAGTGRTEAFF
TRBD1,TRBV7-9,NA,TRBJ1-2,TGTGCCAGCAGCTTAGCCGGGACAGCCTATGGCTACACCTTC,CASSLAGTAYGYTF
NA,TRBV6-6,few,TRBJ2-5,TGTGCCAGCAGTTACCAGGGACTTAACCAAGAGACCCAGTACTTC,CASSYQGLNQETQYF
TRBD2,TRBV19,few,TRBJ2-5,TGTGCCAGTAGTATATCAGGGACTATCGTAGCGGGAGTTCAAGAGACCCAGTACTTC,CASSISGTIVAGVQETQYF